Listed here are 17 T cell receptor beta chains from one sample, sequenced in a study of control samples from healthy donors and cancer patients. The table came from immunoSEQ multiplex PCR; TCRdb's copy has only in-frame clones and leaves some out. The profile covers 150,000 to 200,000 clones, with more than 85% appearing a single time and around 2% taken by the ten largest. Source material: blood. These receptors were taken from a middle-aged woman in good health.

This chain links TRBV5-4 with TRBJ1-4, with D perhaps TRBD1 (5 bases). There are 13 residues in the CDR3. From germline, CDR1 is SGHNT and CDR2 YYREEE (reference sequence). The V end was cut by 5 bases, the J end by 8 bases, with 13 bases between. CDR3 sequence reads: CASSPGTTEKLFF. CDR3 coding DNA: TGTGCCAGCAGTCCTGGGACGACGGAAAAACTGTTTTTT.

This clone has a single count. The V gene is TRBV5-6, the J gene TRBJ1-1, with D maybe TRBD1 (5 bases). The CDR3 covers 13 residues. Trimming took off 4 bases at V and 2 bases at J, with 9 bases between the two ends. Germline CDR1 SGHDT, CDR2 YYEEEE. The CDR3 here is CASSPGQNTEAFF. CDR3 coding DNA: TGTGCCAGCAGCCCTGGACAAAACACTGAAGCTTTCTTT. Full variable domain (outside the CDR3, taken from reference TRBV5-6 and TRBJ1-1): DAGVTQSPTHLIKTRGQQVTLRCSPKSGHDTVSWYQQALGQGPQFIFQYYEEEERQRGNFPDRFSGHQFPNYSSELNVNALLLGDSALYLCASSPGQNTEAFFGQGTRLTVV.

There are a few counts of this clone. The chain combines TRBV2 with TRBJ2-7; D unclear. CDR1 is SNHLY, CDR2 FYNNEI, per germline. This CDR3 contains 14 residues. V lost 8 bases and J lost 4, with 18 bases in between. This CDR3 is CASHKTWAEYEQYF. CDR3 in DNA: TGTGCCAGCCACAAGACCTGGGCGGAGTACGAGCAGTACTTC.

The V and J genes are TRBV3-1 (or the pseudogene TRBV3-2) and TRBJ2-3; D is tentatively TRBD1 or TRBD2 (5 bases each). V lost 4 bases and J lost 2, with 13 bases in between. The CDR3 runs to 15 residues. The V gene's germline CDR1 is LGHDT and CDR2 YNNKEL (reference sequence). CDR3 residues: CASSPRLGDTDTQYF. CDR3 nucleotides: TGTGCCAGCAGCCCGCGACTGGGGGACACAGATACGCAGTATTTT.

This chain connects TRBV13 to TRBJ1-5; D is uncertain. Germline V gives CDR1 PRHDT, CDR2 FYEKMQ (reference sequence). V shed 3 bases and J shed 2 bases, with 2 bases lying between them. The CDR3 covers 12 residues. The chain's CDR3 is CASSLGNQPQHF. Written as DNA, the CDR3 is TGTGCCAGCAGCTTGGGCAATCAGCCCCAGCATTTT.

The J gene is TRBJ1-1, the V gene TRBV4-1; D might be TRBD1 (6 bases). Trimming stripped 2 bases from V and 6 bases from J, with 10 bases between. From germline, CDR1 is MGHRA and CDR2 YSYEKL. There are 13 residues in the CDR3. CDR3 coding DNA: TGCGCCAGCAGCCAAAACAGGGCCTCTGAAGCTTTCTTT. Its protein product is CASSQNRASEAFF.

This clone appeared once. V gene TRBV4-1 combines with J gene TRBJ2-3, with 10 bases identical to TRBD2. With V trimmed by 2 bases and J by 4 bases, 6 bases remained unmatched. Germline V gives CDR1 MGHRA, CDR2 YSYEKL. CDR3 length: 16 residues. The CDR3 nucleotides read TGCGCCAGCAGCCAACAAGCGGGGGGGTCAGCAGATACGCAGTATTTT. It translates to CASSQQAGGSADTQYF.

The rearrangement joins TRBV11-2 to TRBJ2-5, with a weak D call TRBD1 (5 bases). Looked up from germline, CDR1 is SGHAT and CDR2 is FQNNGV. Trimming took 2 bases from V and 4 from J, leaving 11 bases between them. The CDR3 sequence is 14 residues long. The CDR3, as DNA: TGTGCCAGCAGCTTATCCGCCGACAGAGAGACCCAGTACTTC. Translation gives CASSLSADRETQYF.

The chain recombines TRBV5-1 with TRBJ1-1; perhaps TRBD1 as D (6 bases). This CDR3 has 16 amino acids. Germline CDR1 SGHRS, CDR2 YFSETQ. Trimming pared 4 bases from V and 2 bases from J, leaving 18 bases between. The CDR3 spells CASSRRGTGPNTEAFF. CDR3 DNA: TGCGCCAGCAGCCGAAGGGGTACAGGGCCCAACACTGAAGCTTTCTTT. Together with reference TRBV5-1 and TRBJ1-1, the CDR3 gives the full variable domain: KAGVTQTPRYLIKTRGQQVTLSCSPISGHRSVSWYQQTPGQGLQFLFEYFSETQRNKGNFPGRFSGRQFSNSRSEMNVSTLELGDSALYLCASSRRGTGPNTEAFFGQGTRLTVV.

CDR3: CATSEPTGKKGGSYGYTF. CDR3 coding DNA: TGTGCCACCAGTGAGCCCACAGGTAAAAAGGGGGGGAGCTATGGCTACACCTTC. The chain joins TRBV24-1 to TRBJ1-2; a weak D match, TRBD1 (6 bases). V lost 4 bases and J lost 4, with 24 bases in between. The CDR3 has 18 amino acids. The germline V gene encodes CDR1 KGHDR and CDR2 SFDVKD.

The chain uses TRBV2 and TRBJ1-2; 7 nucleotides line up with TRBD1. Germline V gives CDR1 SNHLY, CDR2 FYNNEI. This CDR3 contains 15 residues. Trimming took 8 bases from V and 5 from J; bases not matched to a gene: 14. In DNA form, the CDR3 reads TGTGCCAGCGGGACAGAAGTGAAATACCCATATGGCTACACCTTC. Amino acids: CASGTEVKYPYGYTF.

This clone was recorded once. The gene calls are TRBV5-1 and TRBJ1-1, with a tentative D call TRBD1 (5 bases). The CDR3 is made up of 14 amino acids. Trimming stripped 4 bases from V and 2 bases from J, with 12 bases between. CDR1 and CDR2 (germline): SGHRS, YFSETQ. The CDR3, as DNA: TGCGCCAGCAGCCCCAGCAGGGTTAACACTGAAGCTTTCTTT. As protein: CASSPSRVNTEAFF.

The chain carries TRBV3-1 (or the pseudogene TRBV3-2) and TRBJ1-2, with 7 bases lining up with TRBD1. V shed 1 base, J shed 6 bases, and the junction held 5 bases outside the gene matches. The CDR3 sequence is 14 residues long. Germline CDR1 and CDR2: LGHDT and YNNKEL (reference sequence). The CDR3 loop is CASSQVAGGHGYTF. CDR3 sequence (DNA): TGTGCCAGCAGCCAAGTGGCAGGGGGGCATGGCTACACCTTC.

The chain employs TRBV7-2 and TRBJ1-2, with a possible D match to TRBD1 (6 bases). The length of the CDR3 is 15 residues. Trimming stripped 0 bases from V and 5 bases from J, with 13 bases between. Germline CDR1 and CDR2: SGHTA and FQGNSA. In DNA form, the CDR3 reads TGTGCCAGCAGCTTAGCGTCGGGGGCGAAATATGGCTACACCTTC. This encodes CASSLASGAKYGYTF.

The chain has TRBV28 and TRBJ1-5; D gene uncertain. The germline V gene has CDR1 MDHEN and CDR2 SYDVKM. The CDR3 length is 13 residues. Trimming took 3 bases from V and 6 from J, leaving 9 bases between them. This CDR3 reads CASSFILGQPQHF. The CDR3 DNA reads TGTGCCAGCAGTTTTATACTCGGTCAGCCCCAGCATTTT.

The chain employs TRBV19 and TRBJ2-5; D remains ambiguous. Between the trimmed V and J ends, which lost 6 bases and 7 bases, there was a span of 9 bases. This CDR3 contains 11 residues. Germline V gene lookup returns CDR1 LNHDA and CDR2 SQIVND (reference sequence). CDR3 residues: CASSTSGTQYF. In DNA form, the CDR3 reads TGTGCCAGTAGCACATCGGGGACCCAGTACTTC.

This chain joins TRBV5-1 and TRBJ2-2, with D unresolved. This CDR3 is 16 amino acids long. Between the trimmed V and J ends, which lost 3 bases and 3 bases, there was a span of 15 bases. CDR1 and CDR2 from the germline V gene are SGHRS and YFSETQ. The CDR3 region is CASSSKTSPDTGELFF. DNA of the CDR3: TGCGCCAGCAGCTCCAAGACATCCCCAGACACCGGGGAGCTGTTTTTT.